Shown below are 18 T cell receptor beta chains from a single sample sequenced in a study of PD-L1 blockade in urothelial cancer. Only in-frame clones appear in the TCRdb table, and some are missing; sequencing was by immunoSEQ multiplex PCR. The profile shows roughly 38,000 clones, roughly 82% of them singletons. The sequences come from PBMCs, collected around atezolizumab (anti-PD-L1) treatment. The origin of the receptors is a man aged 65 to 85 with urothelial cancer.

The chain recombines TRBV9 with TRBJ2-5; D possibly corresponds to TRBD1 (5 bases). Germline V CDR1 and CDR2: SGDLS, YYNGEE. The CDR3 runs 15 residues. V was pared by 0 bases and J by 3 bases, with 12 bases between. CDR3 protein: CASSVAGKVKETQYF. The CDR3 coding sequence is TGTGCCAGCAGCGTAGCAGGGAAGGTAAAAGAGACCCAGTACTTC.

This chain uses TRBV11-2 with TRBJ1-3; D is ambiguous. Germline CDR1 SGHAT, CDR2 FQNNGV. The CDR3 spans 13 residues. V was cut by 1 base and J by 8 bases, with 9 bases left in between. The CDR3 sequence: CASSLGSLDTIYF. CDR3 DNA sequence: TGTGCCAGCAGCTTAGGGAGCTTAGACACCATATATTTT.

The gene calls are TRBV27 and TRBJ1-5; 7 bases align to TRBD1. Losses at the gene ends were 6 bases for V and 7 bases for J; bases not matched to a gene: 9. The CDR3 is 14 residues long. The V gene's germline CDR1 is MNHEY and CDR2 SMNVEV (reference sequence). The CDR3 nucleotides read TGTGCCAGCAGGCAAGCAGGGGGACGGCAGCCCCAGCATTTT. Translated, it gives CASRQAGGRQPQHF.

This chain connects TRBV6-1 to TRBJ2-7; no clear D. V lost 6 bases and J lost 2, with 14 bases in between. The CDR3 runs to 14 residues. Germline CDR1 MNHNS, CDR2 SASEGT. CDR3 in DNA: TGTGCCAGCAGGCTCGAGGTTTCAACCTACGAGCAGTACTTC. Translation gives CASRLEVSTYEQYF.

The gene calls are TRBV28 and TRBJ1-2; 7 bases align to TRBD1. The V segment lost 6 bases and the J segment 8 bases; nucleotides outside the gene matches: 15. This CDR3 has 15 amino acids. Germline V CDR1 and CDR2: MDHEN, SYDVKM. CDR3 loop: CASRPGTAGYGGYTF. The CDR3 region has the DNA TGTGCCAGCAGACCCGGGACAGCCGGCTATGGAGGCTACACCTTC.

The table lists this clone with a few counts. This chain connects TRBV5-1 to TRBJ2-7; a possible D gene is TRBD1 (6 bases). This CDR3 has 12 residues. Germline V CDR1 and CDR2: SGHRS, YFSETQ. Trimming cost V 4 bases and J 4 bases, with 9 bases left between them. The CDR3 coding sequence is TGCGCCAGCAGCATCACAGGGTACGAGCAGTACTTC. Protein sequence: CASSITGYEQYF.

The count of this clone is one. CDR3 amino acids: CASTPDRTSYEQYF. The CDR3 coding sequence is TGTGCCAGCACCCCGGACAGGACATCCTACGAGCAGTACTTC. This chain uses TRBV5-8 with TRBJ2-7; 7 bases align to TRBD1. The germline V gene has CDR1 SGHTS and CDR2 YDEGEE. The CDR3 consists of 14 residues. V was pared by 6 bases and J by 1 base, with 7 bases of the junction left unmatched.

The chain couples TRBV19 to TRBJ1-5; D possibly corresponds to TRBD1 (5 bases). Germline CDR1 is LNHDA and CDR2 is SQIVND (reference sequence). The CDR3 runs to 15 residues. V lost 3 bases to trimming and J lost 7 bases, with 16 bases between them. This CDR3 reads CASSMGRSGNQPQHF. The CDR3, as DNA: TGTGCCAGTAGTATGGGTCGCTCAGGGAACCAGCCCCAGCATTTT.

V gene TRBV28 combines with J gene TRBJ2-1; D might be TRBD1 (6 bases). The CDR3 spans 16 residues. V lost 5 bases and J lost 3, with 17 bases in between. Germline assignment: CDR1 MDHEN and CDR2 SYDVKM. CDR3 amino acids: CASSITTGPFYNEQFF. The CDR3 nucleotides read TGTGCCAGCAGTATAACCACAGGGCCCTTCTACAATGAGCAGTTCTTC.

This chain links TRBV2 with TRBJ2-5; unclear D gene. V was trimmed by 2 bases and J by 5 bases, leaving 3 bases between them. This CDR3 is 11 amino acids long. From germline, CDR1 is SNHLY and CDR2 FYNNEI. CDR3 nucleotides: TGTGCCAGCAGTGAACAGGAGACCCAGTACTTC. Translated: CASSEQETQYF.

The genes are TRBV7-2 and TRBJ2-7; D perhaps matches TRBD2 (6 bases). V was cut by 1 base and J by 2 bases, with 12 bases left in between. Germline-derived CDR1 and CDR2 are SGHTA and FQGNSA. The CDR3 sequence is 15 residues long. The CDR3 reads CASSLGGTIAYEQYF. The CDR3 DNA is TGTGCCAGCAGCTTAGGCGGGACCATAGCCTACGAGCAGTACTTC.

This chain links TRBV6-5 with TRBJ1-1; D gene uncertain. The CDR3 is 13 amino acids. Germline assignment: CDR1 MNHEY and CDR2 SVGAGI. Trimming left V 2 bases short and J 1 base short, with 5 bases between. The CDR3: CASSYDWNTEAFF. CDR3 coding DNA: TGTGCCAGCAGTTACGACTGGAACACTGAAGCTTTCTTT.

This rearrangement joins TRBV6-1 to TRBJ2-2, with D possibly being TRBD2 (7 bases). The CDR3 runs 15 residues. The germline V gene encodes CDR1 MNHNS and CDR2 SASEGT. Trimming took 6 bases from V and 5 from J, leaving 16 bases between them. DNA for the CDR3: TGTGCCAGCAGCGTCCGGGGGGCTCGGACCGGGGAGCTGTTTTTT. The encoded protein is CASSVRGARTGELFF.

In nucleotides, the CDR3 is TGTGCCAGCAGCGGGAGTAAGGGTAGTAACACCTTC. It yields the protein CASSGSKGSNTF. V usage is TRBV28 and J usage is TRBJ1-2; D call uncertain. The CDR3 has 12 residues. V was pared by 6 bases and J by 12 bases, with 17 bases between. Germline-derived CDR1 and CDR2 are MDHEN and SYDVKM.

The chain employs TRBV7-9 and TRBJ2-3, with TRBD2 matching 13 bases. The V and J ends lost 5 bases and 0 bases, in that order; junction bases with no gene match: 8. Germline CDR1 is SEHNR and CDR2 is FQNEAQ (reference sequence). The CDR3 covers 18 residues. CDR3 bases: TGTGCCAGCAGCGGACTAGCGGGGGCCTCGAATAGCACAGATACGCAGTATTTT. Protein sequence: CASSGLAGASNSTDTQYF.

This chain links TRBV7-6 with TRBJ2-2, with D perhaps matching TRBD2 (5 bases). CDR1 is SGHVS, CDR2 FNYEAQ, per germline. The CDR3 is 14 residues long. The V and J ends lost 5 bases and 8 bases respectively, with 15 bases between them. CDR3 protein: CASSVMEVGGELFF. DNA for the CDR3: TGTGCCAGCAGCGTTATGGAGGTTGGGGGGGAGCTGTTTTTT.

This clone showed up just once. The rearrangement joins TRBV9 to TRBJ2-1; no clear D. Germline CDR1 SGDLS, CDR2 YYNGEE. The CDR3 is 15 amino acids. V gave up 0 bases and J gave up 6 bases, with 13 bases separating them. CDR3 amino acids: CASSVVFGSGNEQFF. CDR3 DNA sequence: TGTGCCAGCAGCGTAGTCTTCGGTTCTGGCAATGAGCAGTTCTTC.

This clone appeared once. The genes are TRBV5-3 and TRBJ2-7, with a weak D call TRBD1 (6 bases). TRBV5-3 is noted as an ORF with a role that remains uncertain. V was clipped by 3 bases and J by 2 bases, with 12 bases between them. The CDR3 loop spans 14 amino acids. The CDR3 nucleotides read TGTGCCAGAAGCTGTGGACAGCGCCCCTACGAGCAGTACTTC. Protein sequence: CARSCGQRPYEQYF.